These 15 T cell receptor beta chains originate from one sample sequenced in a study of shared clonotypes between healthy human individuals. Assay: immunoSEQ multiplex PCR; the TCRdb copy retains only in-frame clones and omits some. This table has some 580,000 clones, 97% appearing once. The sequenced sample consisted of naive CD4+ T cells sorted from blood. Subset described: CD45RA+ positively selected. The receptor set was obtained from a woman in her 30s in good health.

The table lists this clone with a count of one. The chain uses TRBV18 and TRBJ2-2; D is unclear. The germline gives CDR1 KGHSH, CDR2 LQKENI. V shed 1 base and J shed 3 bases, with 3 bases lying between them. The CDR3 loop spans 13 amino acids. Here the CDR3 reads CASSPRHTGELFF. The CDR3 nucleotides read TGTGCCAGCTCACCACGCCACACCGGGGAGCTGTTTTTT.

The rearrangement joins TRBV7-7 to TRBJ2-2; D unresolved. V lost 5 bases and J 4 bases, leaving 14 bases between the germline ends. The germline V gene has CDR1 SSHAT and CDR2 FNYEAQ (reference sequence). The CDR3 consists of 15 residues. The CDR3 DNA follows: TGTGCCAGCAGCAGGAGTGGGCAAGGCACCGGGGAGCTGTTTTTT. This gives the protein CASSRSGQGTGELFF.

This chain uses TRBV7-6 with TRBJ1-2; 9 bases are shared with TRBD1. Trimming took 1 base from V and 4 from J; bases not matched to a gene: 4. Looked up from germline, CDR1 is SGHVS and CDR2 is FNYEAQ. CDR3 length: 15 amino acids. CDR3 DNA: TGTGCCAGCAGCTTAGGGACAGGGGACGCCTATGGCTACACCTTC. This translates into CASSLGTGDAYGYTF.

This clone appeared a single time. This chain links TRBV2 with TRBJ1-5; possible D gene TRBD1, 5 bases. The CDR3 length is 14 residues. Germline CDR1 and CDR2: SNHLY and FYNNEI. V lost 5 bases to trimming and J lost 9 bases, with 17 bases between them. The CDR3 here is CASSSGVTLGPQHF. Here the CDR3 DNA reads TGTGCCAGCAGTTCGGGGGTAACCCTGGGGCCCCAGCATTTT.

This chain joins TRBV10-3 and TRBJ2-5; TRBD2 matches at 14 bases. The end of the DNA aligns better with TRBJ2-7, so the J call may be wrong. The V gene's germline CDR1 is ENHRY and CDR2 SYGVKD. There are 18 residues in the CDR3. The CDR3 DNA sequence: TGTGCCATCAGAGCGGGACTAGCGGGAGCAACCGGTGTCTACGAGCAGTACTTC. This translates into CAIRAGLAGATGVYEQYF.

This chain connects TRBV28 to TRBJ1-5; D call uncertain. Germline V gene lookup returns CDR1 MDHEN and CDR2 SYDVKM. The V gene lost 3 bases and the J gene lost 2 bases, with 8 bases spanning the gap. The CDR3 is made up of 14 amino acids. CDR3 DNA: TGTGCCAGCAGTTTTGGGTCAGGCAATCAGCCCCAGCATTTT. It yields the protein CASSFGSGNQPQHF.

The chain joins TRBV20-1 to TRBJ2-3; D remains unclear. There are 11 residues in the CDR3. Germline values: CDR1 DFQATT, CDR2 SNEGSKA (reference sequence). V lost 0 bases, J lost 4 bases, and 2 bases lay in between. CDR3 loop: CSARDSDTQYF. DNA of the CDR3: TGCAGTGCTAGAGATTCAGATACGCAGTATTTT.

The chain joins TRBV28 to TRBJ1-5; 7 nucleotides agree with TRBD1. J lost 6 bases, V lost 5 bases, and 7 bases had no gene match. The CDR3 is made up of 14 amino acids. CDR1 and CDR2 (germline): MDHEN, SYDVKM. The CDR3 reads CASSRDSVTQPQHF. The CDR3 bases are TGTGCCAGCAGTCGGGACAGTGTAACTCAGCCCCAGCATTTT.

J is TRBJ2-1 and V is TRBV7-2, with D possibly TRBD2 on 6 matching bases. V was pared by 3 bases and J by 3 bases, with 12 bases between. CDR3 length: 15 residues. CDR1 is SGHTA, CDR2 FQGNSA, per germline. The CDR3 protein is CASSLQGGDYNEQFF. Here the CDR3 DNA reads TGTGCCAGCAGCTTGCAAGGAGGGGACTACAATGAGCAGTTCTTC.

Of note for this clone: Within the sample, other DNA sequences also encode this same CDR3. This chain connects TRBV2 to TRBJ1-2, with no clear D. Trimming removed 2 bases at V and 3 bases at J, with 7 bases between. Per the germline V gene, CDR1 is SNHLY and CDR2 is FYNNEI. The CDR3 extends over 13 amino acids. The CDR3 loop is CASSERADYGYTF. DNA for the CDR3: TGTGCCAGCAGTGAAAGAGCGGACTATGGCTACACCTTC.

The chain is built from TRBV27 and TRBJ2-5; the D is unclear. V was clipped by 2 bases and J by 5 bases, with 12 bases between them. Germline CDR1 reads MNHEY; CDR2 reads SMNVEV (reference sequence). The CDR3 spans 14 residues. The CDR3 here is CASSLVALSETQYF. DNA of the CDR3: TGTGCCAGCAGTTTAGTCGCGCTGAGCGAGACCCAGTACTTC.

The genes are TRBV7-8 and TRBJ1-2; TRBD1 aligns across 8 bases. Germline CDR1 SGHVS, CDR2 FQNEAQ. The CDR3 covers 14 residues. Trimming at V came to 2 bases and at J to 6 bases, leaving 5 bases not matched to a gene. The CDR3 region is CASSLREQGDGYTF. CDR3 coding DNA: TGTGCCAGCAGCTTAAGGGAACAGGGGGATGGCTACACCTTC.

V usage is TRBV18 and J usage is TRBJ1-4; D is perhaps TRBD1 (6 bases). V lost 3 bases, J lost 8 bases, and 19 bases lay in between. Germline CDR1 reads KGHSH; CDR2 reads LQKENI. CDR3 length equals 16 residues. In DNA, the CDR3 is TGTGCCAGCTCACCTTCACCGGGGGGGCGGGAAGAAAAACTGTTTTTT. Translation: CASSPSPGGREEKLFF. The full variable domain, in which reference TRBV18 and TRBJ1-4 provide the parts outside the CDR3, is NAGVMQNPRHLVRRRGQEARLRCSPMKGHSHVYWYRQLPEEGLKFMVYLQKENIIDESGMPKERFSAEFPKEGPSILRIQQVVRGDSAAYFCASSPSPGGREEKLFFGSGTQLSVL.

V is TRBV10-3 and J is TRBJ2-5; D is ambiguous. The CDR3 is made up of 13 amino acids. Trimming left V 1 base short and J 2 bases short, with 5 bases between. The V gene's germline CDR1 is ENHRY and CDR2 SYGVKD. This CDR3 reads CAISEYGQETQYF. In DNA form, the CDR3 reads TGTGCCATCAGTGAGTACGGACAAGAGACCCAGTACTTC.

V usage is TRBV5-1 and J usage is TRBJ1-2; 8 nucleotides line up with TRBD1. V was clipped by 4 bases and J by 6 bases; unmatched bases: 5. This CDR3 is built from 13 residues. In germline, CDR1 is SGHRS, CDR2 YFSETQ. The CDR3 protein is CASSQGQDDGYTF. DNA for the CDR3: TGCGCCAGCAGCCAGGGACAGGATGATGGCTACACCTTC.